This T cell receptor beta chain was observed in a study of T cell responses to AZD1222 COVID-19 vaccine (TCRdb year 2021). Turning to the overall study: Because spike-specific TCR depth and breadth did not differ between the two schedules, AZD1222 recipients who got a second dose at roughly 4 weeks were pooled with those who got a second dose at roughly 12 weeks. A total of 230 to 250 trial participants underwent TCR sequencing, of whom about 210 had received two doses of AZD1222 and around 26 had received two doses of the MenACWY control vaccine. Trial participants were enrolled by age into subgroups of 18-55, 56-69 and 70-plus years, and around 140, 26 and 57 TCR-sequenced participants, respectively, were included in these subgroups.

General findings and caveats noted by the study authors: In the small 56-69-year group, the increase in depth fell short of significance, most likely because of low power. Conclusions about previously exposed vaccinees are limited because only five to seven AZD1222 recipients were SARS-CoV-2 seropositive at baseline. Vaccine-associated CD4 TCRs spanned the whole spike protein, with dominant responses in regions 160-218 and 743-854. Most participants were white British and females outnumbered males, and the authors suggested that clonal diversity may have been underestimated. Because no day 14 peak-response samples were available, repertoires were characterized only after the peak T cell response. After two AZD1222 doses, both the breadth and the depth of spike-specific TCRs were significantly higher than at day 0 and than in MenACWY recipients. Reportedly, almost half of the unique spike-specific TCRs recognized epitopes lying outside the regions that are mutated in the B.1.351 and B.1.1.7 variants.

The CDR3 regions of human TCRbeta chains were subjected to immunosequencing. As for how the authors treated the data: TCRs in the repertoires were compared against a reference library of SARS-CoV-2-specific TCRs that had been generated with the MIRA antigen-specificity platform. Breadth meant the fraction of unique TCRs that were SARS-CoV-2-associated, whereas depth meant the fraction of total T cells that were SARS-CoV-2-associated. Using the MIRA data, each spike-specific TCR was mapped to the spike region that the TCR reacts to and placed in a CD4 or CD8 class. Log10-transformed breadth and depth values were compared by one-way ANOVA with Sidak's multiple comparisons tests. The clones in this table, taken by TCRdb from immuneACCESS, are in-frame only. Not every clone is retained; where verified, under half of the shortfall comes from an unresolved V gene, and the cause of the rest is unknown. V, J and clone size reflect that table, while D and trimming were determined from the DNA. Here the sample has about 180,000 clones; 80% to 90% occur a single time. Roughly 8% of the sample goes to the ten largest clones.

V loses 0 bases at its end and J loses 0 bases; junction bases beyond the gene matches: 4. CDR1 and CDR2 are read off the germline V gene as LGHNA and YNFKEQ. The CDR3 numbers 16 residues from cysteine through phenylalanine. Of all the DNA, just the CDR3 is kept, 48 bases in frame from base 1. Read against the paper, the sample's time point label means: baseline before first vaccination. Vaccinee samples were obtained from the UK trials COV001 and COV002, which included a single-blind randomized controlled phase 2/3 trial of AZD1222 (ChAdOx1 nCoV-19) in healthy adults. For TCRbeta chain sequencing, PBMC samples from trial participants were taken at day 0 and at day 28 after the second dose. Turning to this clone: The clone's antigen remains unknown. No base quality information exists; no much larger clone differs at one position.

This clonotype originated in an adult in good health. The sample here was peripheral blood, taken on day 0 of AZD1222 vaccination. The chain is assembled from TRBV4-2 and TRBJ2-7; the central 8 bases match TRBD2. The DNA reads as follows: TGTGCCAGCAGCCAAGACGGGGCGGGGGGCTCCTACGAGCAGTACTTC. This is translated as CASSQDGAGGSYEQYF.